This T cell receptor (beta chain) was sequenced during a study of shared clonotypes between healthy human individuals. Ten immunoSEQ deep assay plates were used to sequence unsorted PBMC DNA. Some clones are missing from TCRdb's copy, which holds only in-frame ones; the method was immunoSEQ multiplex PCR. Among over 400,000 clones listed, more than 65% were seen once. CDR3 size: 14 residues. CDR1 and CDR2 from the germline V gene are SNHLY and FYNNEI. Trimming stripped 2 bases from V and 0 bases from J, with 7 bases between. There were no recent acute infections or vaccinations among the donors, who were healthy HIV-negative adults.

The clonotype originates from a woman aged 40 to 49 in good health. Some clones in this sample may be carry-over from other donors' samples. The V and J genes are TRBV2 and TRBJ1-1, with D hard to call. Specimen: PBMCs. In nucleotides, the CDR3 is TGTGCCAGCAGTGAAAGACGGATGAACACTGAAGCTTTCTTT. Its translation is CASSERRMNTEAFF.